This TCR beta chain comes out of a study of shared clonotypes between healthy human individuals. The authors divided CD4+ cells into CD45RA+ naive and CD45RA-negative memory subsets. Germline V CDR1 and CDR2: SGHRS, YFSETQ. The V and J ends lost 4 bases and 6 bases respectively, with 7 bases between them. This CDR3 spans 11 amino acids. Libraries were prepared by immunoSEQ multiplex PCR; TCRdb keeps only in-frame clonotypes and omits some of them. The sample has some 2.4 million clones, 93% seen once; the top ten hold around 0.4%. Sequencing was performed on naive CD4+ T cells from PBMCs. Subset indicated: CD45RA+ positively selected. This chain joins TRBV5-1 and TRBJ1-1; no reliable D call. The source is a young man in good health. Some clones in this sample may be carry-over from other donors' samples. CDR3: CASSGLSEAFF. In DNA form, the CDR3 reads TGCGCCAGCAGCGGACTCTCTGAAGCTTTCTTT.